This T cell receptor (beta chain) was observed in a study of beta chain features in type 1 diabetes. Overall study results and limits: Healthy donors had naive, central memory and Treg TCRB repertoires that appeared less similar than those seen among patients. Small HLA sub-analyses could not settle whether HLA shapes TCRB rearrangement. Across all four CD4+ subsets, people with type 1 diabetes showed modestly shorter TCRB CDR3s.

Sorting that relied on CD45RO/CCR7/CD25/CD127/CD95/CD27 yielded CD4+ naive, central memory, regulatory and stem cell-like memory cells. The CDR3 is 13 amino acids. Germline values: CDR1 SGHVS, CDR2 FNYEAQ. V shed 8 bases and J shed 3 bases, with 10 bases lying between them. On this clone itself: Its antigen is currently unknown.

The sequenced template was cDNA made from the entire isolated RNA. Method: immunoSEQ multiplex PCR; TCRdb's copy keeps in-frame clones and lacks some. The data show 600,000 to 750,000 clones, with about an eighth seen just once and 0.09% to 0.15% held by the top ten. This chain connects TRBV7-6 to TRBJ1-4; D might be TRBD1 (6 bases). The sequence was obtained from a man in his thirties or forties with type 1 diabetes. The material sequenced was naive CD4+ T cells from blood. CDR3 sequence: CASGQSSNEKLFF. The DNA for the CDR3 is TGTGCCAGCGGACAGAGTTCTAATGAAAAACTGTTTTTT.